Below, one T cell receptor beta chain is given with its context. TCRdb keeps only in-frame clones here, not all; method: immunoSEQ multiplex PCR. The sample consists of more than 550,000 clones, over 75% of them appearing once. This specimen belongs to a study of shared T cell receptors in the human thymus. The V and J ends lost 1 base and 4 bases respectively, with 14 bases between them. CDR3 length equals 15 residues. Per germline, CDR1 SGHVS and CDR2 FQNEAQ. This same sample was also taken into another study, of human thymus T cells.

Material for sequencing was thymocytes. V usage is TRBV7-8 and J usage is TRBJ2-7; D might be TRBD1 (7 bases). The TCR sequence derives from a girl under two years old with a congenital heart defect. The CDR3 protein is CASSLVSRGEYEQYF. The CDR3 DNA follows: TGTGCCAGCAGCTTAGTGTCCAGGGGGGAGTACGAGCAGTACTTC.